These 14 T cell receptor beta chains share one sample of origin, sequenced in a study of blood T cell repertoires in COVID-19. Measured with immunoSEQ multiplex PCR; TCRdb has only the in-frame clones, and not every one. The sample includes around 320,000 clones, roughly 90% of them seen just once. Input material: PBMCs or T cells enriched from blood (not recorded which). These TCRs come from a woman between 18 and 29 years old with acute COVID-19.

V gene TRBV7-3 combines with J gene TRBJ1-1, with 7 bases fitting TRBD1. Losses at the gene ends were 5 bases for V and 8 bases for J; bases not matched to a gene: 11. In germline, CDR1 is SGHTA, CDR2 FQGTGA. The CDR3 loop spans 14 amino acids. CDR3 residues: CASSPGLRGGEAFF. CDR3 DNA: TGTGCCAGCAGCCCCGGTTTAAGAGGGGGCGAAGCTTTCTTT.

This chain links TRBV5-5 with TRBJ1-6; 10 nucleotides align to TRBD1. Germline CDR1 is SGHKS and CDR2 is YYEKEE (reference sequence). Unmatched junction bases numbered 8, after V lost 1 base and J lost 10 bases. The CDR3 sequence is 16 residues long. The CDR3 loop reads CASSLFGGQGESPLHF. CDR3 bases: TGTGCCAGCAGCTTGTTTGGTGGACAGGGGGAATCACCCCTCCACTTT.

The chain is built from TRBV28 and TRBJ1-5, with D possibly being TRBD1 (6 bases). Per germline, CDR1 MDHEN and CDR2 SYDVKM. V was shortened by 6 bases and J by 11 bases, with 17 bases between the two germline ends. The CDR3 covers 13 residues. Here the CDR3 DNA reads TGTGCCAGCAGACAGGGCGGTCTCAACGCCCAGCATTTT. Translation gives CASRQGGLNAQHF.

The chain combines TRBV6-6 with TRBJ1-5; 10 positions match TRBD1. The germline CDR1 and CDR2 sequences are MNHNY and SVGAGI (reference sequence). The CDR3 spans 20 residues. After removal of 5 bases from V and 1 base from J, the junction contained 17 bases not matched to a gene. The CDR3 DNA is TGTGCCAGCAGTCATACTCCGGGACAGGGGCCTTTATGGAGCAATCAGCCCCAGCATTTT. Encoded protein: CASSHTPGQGPLWSNQPQHF.

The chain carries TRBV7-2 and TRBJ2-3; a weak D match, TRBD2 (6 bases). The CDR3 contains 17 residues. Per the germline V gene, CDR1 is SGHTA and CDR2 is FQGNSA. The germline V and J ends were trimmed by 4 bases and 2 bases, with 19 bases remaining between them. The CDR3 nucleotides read TGTGCCAGCAGCTACCGGCACCTCCGGGACTCCACAGATACGCAGTATTTT. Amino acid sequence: CASSYRHLRDSTDTQYF.

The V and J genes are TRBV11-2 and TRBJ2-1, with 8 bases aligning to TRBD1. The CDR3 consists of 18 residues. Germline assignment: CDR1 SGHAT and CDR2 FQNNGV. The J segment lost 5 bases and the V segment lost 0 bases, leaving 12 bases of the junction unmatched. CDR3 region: CASSLELGYRGWDNEQFF. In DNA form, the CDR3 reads TGTGCCAGCAGCTTAGAGTTAGGGTACAGGGGGTGGGACAATGAGCAGTTCTTC.

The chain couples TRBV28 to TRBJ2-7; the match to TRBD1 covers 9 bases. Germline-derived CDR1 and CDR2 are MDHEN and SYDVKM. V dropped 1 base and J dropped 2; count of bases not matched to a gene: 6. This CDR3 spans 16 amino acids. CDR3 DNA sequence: TGTGCCAGCAGTTTATTGGGGACAGGGAAAACCTACGAGCAGTACTTC. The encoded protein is CASSLLGTGKTYEQYF.

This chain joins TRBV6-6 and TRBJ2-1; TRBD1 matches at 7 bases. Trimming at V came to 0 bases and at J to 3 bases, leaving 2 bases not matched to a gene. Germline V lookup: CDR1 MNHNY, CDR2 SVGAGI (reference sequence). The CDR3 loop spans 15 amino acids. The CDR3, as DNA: TGTGCCAGCAGTTACTCTTGGACAGGCTACAATGAGCAGTTCTTC. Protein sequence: CASSYSWTGYNEQFF.

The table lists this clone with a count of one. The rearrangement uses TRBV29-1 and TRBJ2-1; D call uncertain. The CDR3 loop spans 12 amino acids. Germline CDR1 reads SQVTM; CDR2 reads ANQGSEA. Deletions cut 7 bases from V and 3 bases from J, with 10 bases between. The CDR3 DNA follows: TGCAGCGCCGAACTGAACTACAATGAGCAGTTCTTC. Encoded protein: CSAELNYNEQFF.

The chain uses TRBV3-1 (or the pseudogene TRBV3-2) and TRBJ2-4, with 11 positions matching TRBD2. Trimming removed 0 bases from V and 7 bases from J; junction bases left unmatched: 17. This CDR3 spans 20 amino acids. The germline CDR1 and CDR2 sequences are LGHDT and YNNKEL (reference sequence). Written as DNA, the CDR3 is TGTGCCAGCAGCCAAGAATCGTGGCTAGCGGGAGGCCCCGAAGGGAACATTCAGTACTTC. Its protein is CASSQESWLAGGPEGNIQYF.

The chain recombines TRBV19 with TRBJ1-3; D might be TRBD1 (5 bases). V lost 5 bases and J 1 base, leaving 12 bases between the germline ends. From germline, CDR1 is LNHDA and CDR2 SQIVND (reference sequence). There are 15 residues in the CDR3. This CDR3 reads CASSPQVESGNTIYF. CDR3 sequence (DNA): TGTGCCAGTAGTCCACAGGTGGAGTCTGGAAACACCATATATTTT.

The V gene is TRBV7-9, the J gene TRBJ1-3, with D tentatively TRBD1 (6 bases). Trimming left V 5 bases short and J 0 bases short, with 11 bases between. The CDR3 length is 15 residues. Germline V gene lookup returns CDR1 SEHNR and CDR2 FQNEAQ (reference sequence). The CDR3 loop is CASSPGQISGNTIYF. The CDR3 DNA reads TGTGCCAGCAGCCCTGGACAGATCTCTGGAAACACCATATATTTT.

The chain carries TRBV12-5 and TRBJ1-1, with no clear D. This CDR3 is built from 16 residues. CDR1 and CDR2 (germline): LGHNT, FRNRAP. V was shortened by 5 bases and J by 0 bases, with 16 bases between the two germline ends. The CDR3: CASGPWFMSLNTEAFF. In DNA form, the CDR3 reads TGTGCTAGTGGTCCCTGGTTTATGAGCTTGAACACTGAAGCTTTCTTT.

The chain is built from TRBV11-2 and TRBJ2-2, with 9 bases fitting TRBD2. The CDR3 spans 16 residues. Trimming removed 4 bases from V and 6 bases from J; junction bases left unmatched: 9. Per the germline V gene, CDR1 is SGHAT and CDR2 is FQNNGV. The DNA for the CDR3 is TGTGCCAGCAGCTCCTATAGCGGGAGTGCCGCCGGGGAGCTGTTTTTT. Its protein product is CASSSYSGSAAGELFF.